This TCR beta chain was identified during a study of blood T cell repertoires in COVID-19. Study as a whole: COVID-19 samples, acute and convalescent, were from the United States, Italy and Spain.

CDR3 size: 13 residues. Trimming cost V 7 bases and J 8 bases; bases outside gene matches: 4. Germline loops: CDR1 SNHLY, CDR2 FYNNEI. Per the original data handling: Reference gene primer amplification in the assay estimated nucleated cell counts. TCRdb's copy holds only in-frame clones and misses some; the assay was immunoSEQ multiplex PCR. V and J calls and clone size come straight from that table; D and trimming were deduced from the DNA. The table has about 5,900 clones, 90% seen once. The sequence was collected from a man aged 55 to 70 with acute or convalescent COVID-19. The sequenced material came from peripheral blood. The chain is built from TRBV2 and TRBJ1-4, with TRBD1 identical over 10 bases. The CDR3 DNA reads as TGTGCCAGCAAGGGACAGGGGAAAGAAAAACTGTTTTTT. Encoded protein: CASKGQGKEKLFF.